The 12 T cell receptor beta chains given below trace back to one sample, sequenced in a study of T cells after yellow fever vaccination. TCRdb reprocessed the 5' RACE reads with MiXCR, giving one entry per CDR3 protein. This table has about 150,000 distinct CDR3 sequences, approximately 6.6% appearing once. The sample in question was CD4+ T cells sorted from PBMCs, obtained 10 days after the yellow fever booster vaccination. All receptors derive from a man younger than 40 who received the YFV17D yellow fever vaccine.

This clonotype was counted many times. V and J are TRBV20-1 and TRBJ2-1; either TRBD1 or TRBD2 may supply D (5 bases each). V shed 5 bases and J shed 3 bases, with 20 bases lying between them. The germline gives CDR1 DFQATT, CDR2 SNEGSKA (reference sequence). The CDR3 length is 16 residues. CDR3: CSAGPSRGGGYNEQFF. CDR3 in DNA: TGCAGTGCTGGACCTTCGAGGGGCGGAGGCTACAATGAGCAGTTCTTC.

Points on this clonotype: This may stem from a read error, because a much larger clone lies one nucleotide away. The rearrangement joins TRBV7-2 to TRBJ2-1; possible D gene TRBD1, 6 bases. Germline V gives CDR1 SGHTA, CDR2 FQGNSA. CDR3 length: 15 amino acids. The CDR3 coding sequence is TGTGCCAGCAGCTTACAGGGGATCTCGTACAATGAGCGGTTCTTC. This gives the protein CASSLQGISYNERFF.

This clonotype has only a few counts. CDR3 DNA: TGTGCCAGCAGCTCCAGGGCAAGGGCTGAAGCTTTCTTT. Translated: CASSSRARAEAFF. The V and J genes are TRBV7-2 and TRBJ1-1, with a possible D match to TRBD1 (5 bases). The V end was cut by 4 bases, the J end by 6 bases, with 12 bases between. This CDR3 comprises 13 residues. Per the germline V gene, CDR1 is SGHTA and CDR2 is FQGNSA.

This clonotype was seen many times. The chain has TRBV27 and TRBJ2-1; 8 nucleotides agree with TRBD2. This CDR3 comprises 17 residues. Trimming at V came to 5 bases and at J to 4 bases, leaving 13 bases not matched to a gene. Germline-derived CDR1 and CDR2 are MNHEY and SMNVEV (reference sequence). The CDR3, as DNA: TGTGCCAGCAGTCTCCCAAGAACGGGGGGGTTATACAATGAGCAGTTCTTC. It specifies CASSLPRTGGLYNEQFF.

Only a few counts were recorded for this clonotype. The V gene is TRBV15, the J gene TRBJ1-5; D ambiguous. This CDR3 has 15 amino acids. Germline CDR1 and CDR2: LNHNV and YYDKDF (reference sequence). Trimming stripped 3 bases from V and 6 bases from J, with 15 bases between. CDR3 DNA sequence: TGTGCCACCAGCAGCCACTGGGGTGTTGGTCAGCCCCAGCATTTT. Its protein is CATSSHWGVGQPQHF.

This clonotype is a singleton in its sample. Just one base apart from a much larger clone, this may be a read error. The CDR3 region is CAGSLGLASYEQYF. The CDR3 DNA sequence: TGTGCCGGCAGCTTGGGACTAGCATCCTACGAGCAGTACTTC. The chain couples TRBV7-9 to TRBJ2-7, with 9 bases lining up with TRBD2. The CDR3 consists of 14 residues. Germline V gene data show CDR1 as SEHNR and CDR2 as FQNEAQ (reference sequence).

This clonotype was recorded many times. The genes are TRBV6-2 or TRBV6-3 and TRBJ2-5; tentative D call: TRBD1 (7 bases). Trimming took off 11 bases at V and 1 base at J, with 14 bases between the two ends. Germline CDR1 is MNHEY and CDR2 is SVGEGT. The CDR3 has 13 residues. CDR3: CAGGTDLQETQYF. DNA for the CDR3: TGTGCCGGCGGGACAGACCTCCAAGAGACCCAGTACTTC.

This clonotype has more than one count but fewer than ten. V usage is TRBV15 and J usage is TRBJ1-5; D is undetermined. In germline, CDR1 is LNHNV, CDR2 YYDKDF (reference sequence). Deletions cut 0 bases from V and 1 base from J, with 7 bases between. The CDR3 covers 15 residues. The CDR3 sequence: CATSREGISNQPQHF. Written as DNA, the CDR3 is TGTGCCACCAGCAGAGAGGGGATCAGCAATCAGCCCCAGCATTTT.

Ten or more counts support this clonotype. The rearrangement joins TRBV7-8 to TRBJ2-7, with 7 nucleotides matching TRBD2. This CDR3 contains 17 residues. Looked up from germline, CDR1 is SGHVS and CDR2 is FQNEAQ. With 3 bases clipped from V and 7 bases from J, the junction kept 18 bases outside the gene matches. The CDR3 DNA follows: TGTGCCAGCAGCTTTCATAGCACGGCTAGCGGTAGGGAGGAGCAGTACTTC. Translated, it gives CASSFHSTASGREEQYF.

This clonotype was observed at least ten times. The chain carries TRBV27 and TRBJ2-7; perhaps D is TRBD1 or TRBD2 (6 bases each). V lost 0 bases and J 7 bases, leaving 16 bases between the germline ends. Germline loops: CDR1 MNHEY, CDR2 SMNVEV (reference sequence). CDR3 size: 15 residues. This CDR3 is CASSLSGDIGREQYF. As DNA, the CDR3 is TGTGCCAGCAGTTTATCGGGGGACATAGGGAGGGAGCAGTACTTC.

This clonotype was detected many times. The rearrangement joins TRBV11-3 to TRBJ2-7; D remains ambiguous. The CDR3 is 13 residues long. Germline CDR1 reads SGHNT; CDR2 reads YENEEA. The ends were cut back, 0 bases at V and 6 bases at J, with 9 bases in the middle. The chain's CDR3 is CASSLDPGFEQYF. The CDR3 DNA is TGTGCCAGCAGCTTAGATCCCGGGTTCGAGCAGTACTTC.

This clonotype has at least ten counts. This chain uses TRBV7-9 with TRBJ2-1, with D hard to call. V lost 0 bases and J lost 3, with 6 bases in between. Germline V gene sequence: CDR1 SEHNR, CDR2 FQNEAQ (reference sequence). The CDR3 has 14 residues. Written as DNA, the CDR3 is TGTGCCAGCAGCTTAGCAGCCCTCTACAATGAGCAGTTCTTC. Its translation: CASSLAALYNEQFF.